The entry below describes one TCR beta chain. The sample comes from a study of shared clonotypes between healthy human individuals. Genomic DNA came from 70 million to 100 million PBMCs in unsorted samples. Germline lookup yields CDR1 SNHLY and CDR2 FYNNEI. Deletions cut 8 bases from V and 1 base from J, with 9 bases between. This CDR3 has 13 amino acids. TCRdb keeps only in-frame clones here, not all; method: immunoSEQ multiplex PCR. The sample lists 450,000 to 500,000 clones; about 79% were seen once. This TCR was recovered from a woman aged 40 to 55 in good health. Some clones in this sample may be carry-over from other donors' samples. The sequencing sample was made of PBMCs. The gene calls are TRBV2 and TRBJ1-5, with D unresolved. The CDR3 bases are TGTGCCAGCGCCATCGGGAGCAATCAGCCCCAGCATTTT. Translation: CASAIGSNQPQHF.